The T cell receptor beta chain under discussion was sequenced for a study of regulatory T cells in long-lasting Graves disease. In building TCR beta libraries, iRepertoire HTBI primers were used together with Arm-PCR of CDR3 regions. TCRdb re-called the multiplex PCR reads through MiXCR, storing one row per CDR3 protein. The table has 450,000 to 600,000 distinct CDR3 sequences, roughly 14% seen once. Time point of the sample: newly diagnosed GD, antithyroid drugs for less than 3 months. PBMC-derived RNA was used for the TCR library. Trimming cost V 4 bases and J 2 bases, with 17 bases left between them. The CDR3 sequence is 16 residues long. The V gene's germline CDR1 is DFQATT and CDR2 SNEGSKA (reference sequence). The same specimen was also included in a second study, on T cells in Graves' hyperthyroidism and ophthalmopathy.

The sequence was obtained from a man aged 25 to 40 with Graves disease. The chain carries TRBV20-1 and TRBJ2-2; TRBD1 might be the D (8 bases). The sequences come from peripheral blood mononuclear cells (PBMCs), collected at new diagnosis, from a patient treated with antithyroid drugs. CDR3 bases: TGCAGTGCTAAGGGGGGGGGGACAGGCAACACCGGGGAGCTGTTTTTT. Amino acid sequence: CSAKGGGTGNTGELFF.